Sequencing of this TCR beta chain was carried out in a study of T-cell memory formation after mild COVID-19. The CDR3 loop spans 12 amino acids. Between the trimmed V and J ends, which lost 2 bases and 8 bases, there was a span of 8 bases. CDR1 MNHEY and CDR2 SVGAGI come from the germline V gene. Study conclusions and caveats: Mainly CM and EM harbored the contracting CD4+ clones; mainly EMRA harbored the CD8+ ones. There were some responding clones in pre-infection memory, which suggested that cross-reactive memory had joined.

TCRdb used MiXCR to reprocess the 5' RACE reads, holding one entry per CDR3 protein. Of around 200,000 distinct CDR3 sequences listed, over 9.5% are singletons. This clonotype was detected a few times. Antigen specificity is unknown. The V and J genes are TRBV6-5 and TRBJ2-3; D is possibly TRBD1 (6 bases). The sequence came from a man in his late teens or twenties who had mild COVID-19 (a few samples of this study predate the infection). Cell type and time point are not known. The specimen sequenced was PBMCs or a T cell subset sorted from them (not recorded which). The CDR3: CASSYEGGTQYF. CDR3 DNA: TGTGCCAGCAGTTACGAAGGGGGTACGCAGTATTTT.